This paragraph covers one T cell receptor (beta chain) sequence. Its antigen is not identified. The entry originates in a study of cytomegalovirus exposure and HLA in healthy donors. Background on the study: The Caucasian-associated ancestry cluster held 80% to 90% of more than 350 genotyped donors. Whole-study findings and limits: In vitro experiments confirmed that a few CMV-associated chains were specific for CMV antigens. Sequencing depth roughly uniform across donors was assumed in presence/absence analyses.

The PCR used 60 Vbeta and 13 Jbeta primers. Using immunoSEQ multiplex PCR, the repertoire was profiled, and TCRdb retains in-frame clones only, with some absent. The table lists some 170,000 clones, around 77% of them singletons. The source material was PBMCs. The clonotype was recovered from a woman aged 30 to 39 in good health and CMV-seronegative.

CDR3 protein: CAAGDSREKLFF. As DNA, the CDR3 is TGTGCCGCCGGGGACAGCAGAGAAAAACTGTTTTTT. The gene calls are TRBV15 and TRBJ1-4, with 7 bases identical to TRBD1. The V gene's germline CDR1 is LNHNV and CDR2 YYDKDF (reference sequence). J gave up 8 bases and V 11 bases, and 8 bases lay outside the gene matches. The CDR3 extends over 12 amino acids.